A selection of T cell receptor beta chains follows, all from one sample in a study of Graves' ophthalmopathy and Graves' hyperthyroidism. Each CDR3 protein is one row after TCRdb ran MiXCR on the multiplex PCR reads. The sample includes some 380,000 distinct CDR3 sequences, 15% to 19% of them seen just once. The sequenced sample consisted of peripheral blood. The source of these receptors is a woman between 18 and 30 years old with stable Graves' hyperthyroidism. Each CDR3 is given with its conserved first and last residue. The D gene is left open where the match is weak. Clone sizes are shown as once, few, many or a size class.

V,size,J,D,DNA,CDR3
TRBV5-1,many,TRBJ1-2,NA,TGCGCCAGCGGAGTTAACTATGGCTACACCTTC,CASGVNYGYTF
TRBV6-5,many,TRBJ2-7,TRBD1,TGTGCCAGCAGTTCCTCGGACAGGGGGCCTTCCTACGAGCAGTACTTC,CASSSSDRGPSYEQYF
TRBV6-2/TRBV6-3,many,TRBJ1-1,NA,TGTGCCAGCACACCGGGAATGAACACTGAAGCTTTCTTT,CASTPGMNTEAFF
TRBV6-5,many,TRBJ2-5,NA,TGTGCCAGCAGATTAGACGGAGAAGAGACCCAGTACTTC,CASRLDGEETQYF
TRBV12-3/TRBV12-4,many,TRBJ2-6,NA,TGTGCCATCATCCGAAACTCTGGGGCCAACGTCCTGACTTTC,CAIIRNSGANVLTF
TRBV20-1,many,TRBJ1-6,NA,TGCAGTGCTAGCTTGCACGGATCGTACTATAATTCACCCCTCCACTTT,CSASLHGSYYNSPLHF
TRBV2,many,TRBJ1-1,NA,TGTGCCAGCAGTGAGGATAGGTCGGTAACTGAAGCTTTCTTT,CASSEDRSVTEAFF
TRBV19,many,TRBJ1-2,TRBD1,TGTGCCAGTAGCGTCGACAGGGGCTATGGCTACACCTTC,CASSVDRGYGYTF
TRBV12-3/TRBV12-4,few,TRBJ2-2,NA,TGTGCCAGCAGTTTCCAGGACGGGGGAGAGAACACCGGGGAGCTGTTTTTT,CASSFQDGGENTGELFF
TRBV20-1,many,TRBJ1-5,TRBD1,TGCAGTATGACCGGGACAGGGAAGATTGATAGCAATCAGCCCCAGCATTTT,CSMTGTGKIDSNQPQHF
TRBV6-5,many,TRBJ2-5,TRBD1,TGTGCCAGCAGTTACCCGGGACAGGGGAGATACCAAGAGACCCAGTACTTC,CASSYPGQGRYQETQYF
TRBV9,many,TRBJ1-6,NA,TGTGCCAGCAGCCCTGCCCTACCCGGTTCACCCCTCCACTTT,CASSPALPGSPLHF
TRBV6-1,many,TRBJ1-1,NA,TGTGCCAGCAGTGAAGCGCGTCGGACGGCAAACACTGAAGCTTTCTTT,CASSEARRTANTEAFF
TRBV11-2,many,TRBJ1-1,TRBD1,TGTGCCAGCAGCTCCTTCGACAGGGGGCGGAACACTGAAGCTTTCTTT,CASSSFDRGRNTEAFF